The rows below give T cell receptor beta chains drawn from one sample of a study of OX40 agonist ivuxolimab in advanced cancers. Assay used: immunoSEQ multiplex PCR; TCRdb lists only in-frame clones, some missing. Here the sample spans about 21,000 clones, 88% being singletons. The sample was CD4+ or CD8+ T cells sorted from blood, taken in a trial of the OX40 agonist ivuxolimab. The receptors were sampled from an adult with an advanced solid tumor such as melanoma, head and neck, liver or kidney cancer. Both conserved end residues are part of each CDR3. D genes are given only for firm matches. Not all rows give a size; the values are once, few, many and, for expanded clones, a class.

J gene: TRBJ2-3; V gene: TRBV30; D gene: -; clone size: once; CDR3 DNA: TGTGCCTGGAGTGTCCAGCCGGAGGGGAGAGATACGCAGTATTTT; CDR3 protein: CAWSVQPEGRDTQYF
J gene: TRBJ2-1; V gene: TRBV6-6; D gene: -; clone size: -; CDR3 DNA: TGTGCCAGCAGGTGGGAGGCGAGCTCCTACAATGAGCAGTTCTTC; CDR3 protein: CASRWEASSYNEQFF
J gene: TRBJ2-7; V gene: TRBV5-1; D gene: -; clone size: -; CDR3 DNA: TGCGCCAGCAGCTTCCGACAGGATACCTACGAGCAGTACTTC; CDR3 protein: CASSFRQDTYEQYF
J gene: TRBJ1-6; V gene: TRBV23-1; D gene: -; clone size: -; CDR3 DNA: TGCGCCAGCATATCGCGTTCACGACAGAACTCCTATAATTCACCCCTCCACTTT; CDR3 protein: CASISRSRQNSYNSPLHF
J gene: TRBJ2-5; V gene: TRBV7-8; D gene: -; clone size: -; CDR3 DNA: TGTGCCAGCAGCGTTAGTTCATATTTCCAAGAGACCCAGTACTTC; CDR3 protein: CASSVSSYFQETQYF
J gene: TRBJ2-5; V gene: TRBV5-4; D gene: -; clone size: -; CDR3 DNA: TGTGCCAGCAGCTGGGATGGGGAGGTACCTGACCAAGAGACCCAGTACTTC; CDR3 protein: CASSWDGEVPDQETQYF
J gene: TRBJ2-7; V gene: TRBV6-5; D gene: -; clone size: once; CDR3 DNA: TGTGCCAGCTTATTCCGCTACGAGCAGTACTTC; CDR3 protein: CASLFRYEQYF
J gene: TRBJ2-5; V gene: TRBV13; D gene: -; clone size: -; CDR3 DNA: TGTGCCAGCAGCTTGGGGAAGGAGACCCAGTACTTC; CDR3 protein: CASSLGKETQYF
J gene: TRBJ2-1; V gene: TRBV6-1; D gene: TRBD2; clone size: -; CDR3 DNA: TGTGCCAGCAGTGTAGCGGGGGGGCCTTATAATGAGCAGTTCTTC; CDR3 protein: CASSVAGGPYNEQFF
J gene: TRBJ1-1; V gene: TRBV11-2; D gene: TRBD1; clone size: -; CDR3 DNA: TGTGCCAGCAGCTTATGGCAGGGGGCTGAAGCTTTCTTT; CDR3 protein: CASSLWQGAEAFF
J gene: TRBJ1-6; V gene: TRBV15; D gene: -; clone size: -; CDR3 DNA: TGTGCCACCAGGGCGAGCTCCTATAATTCACCCCTCCACTTT; CDR3 protein: CATRASSYNSPLHF
J gene: TRBJ2-3; V gene: TRBV9; D gene: TRBD1; clone size: -; CDR3 DNA: TGTGCCAGCAGCCCGACAGGGGTTAGCACAGATACGCAGTATTTT; CDR3 protein: CASSPTGVSTDTQYF
J gene: TRBJ1-5; V gene: TRBV27; D gene: TRBD1; clone size: once; CDR3 DNA: TGTGCCAGCAGCATTGGGACAGGGGGCTATGGTCAGCCCCAGCATTTT; CDR3 protein: CASSIGTGGYGQPQHF
J gene: TRBJ2-7; V gene: TRBV27; D gene: -; clone size: -; CDR3 DNA: TGTGCCAGCAGCTTCTATTACAGGGACGAGCAGTACTTC; CDR3 protein: CASSFYYRDEQYF
J gene: TRBJ1-2; V gene: TRBV10-2; D gene: -; clone size: -; CDR3 DNA: TGCGCCAGCAGTGAGTCGGGCAGAGGTTGGGGCTACACCTTC; CDR3 protein: CASSESGRGWGYTF
J gene: TRBJ1-2; V gene: TRBV7-9; D gene: -; clone size: -; CDR3 DNA: TGTGCCAGCAGCACCTCGGGACATAACTATGGCTACACCTTC; CDR3 protein: CASSTSGHNYGYTF
J gene: TRBJ2-1; V gene: TRBV7-6; D gene: TRBD2; clone size: -; CDR3 DNA: TGTGCCAGCAGCCGGAGCGGGGAAAAATACAATGAGCAGTTCTTC; CDR3 protein: CASSRSGEKYNEQFF
J gene: TRBJ1-5; V gene: TRBV7-6; D gene: -; clone size: -; CDR3 DNA: TGTGCCAGCAGCTTAGGCCCGGGACATACTTATCAGCCCCAGCATTTT; CDR3 protein: CASSLGPGHTYQPQHF
J gene: TRBJ2-7; V gene: TRBV6-6; D gene: -; clone size: -; CDR3 DNA: TGTGCCAGCAGTTACTCAGACAGCTACTCCTACGAGCAGTACTTC; CDR3 protein: CASSYSDSYSYEQYF
J gene: TRBJ1-6; V gene: TRBV14; D gene: -; clone size: -; CDR3 DNA: TGTGCCAGCAGCCAAGATTGGGGGGTTTCACCCCTCCACTTT; CDR3 protein: CASSQDWGVSPLHF
J gene: TRBJ2-1; V gene: TRBV7-2; D gene: -; clone size: -; CDR3 DNA: TGTGCCAGCAGCCCAGGAGTCGGCGTTGAGCAGTTCTTC; CDR3 protein: CASSPGVGVEQFF
J gene: TRBJ2-7; V gene: TRBV7-9; D gene: -; clone size: -; CDR3 DNA: TGTGCCAGCAGCGGGGGGGGCGCGGCCGAGCAGTACTTC; CDR3 protein: CASSGGGAAEQYF
J gene: TRBJ1-3; V gene: TRBV5-5; D gene: -; clone size: medium-sized; CDR3 DNA: TGTGCCAGCAGCTTCGTCGGGCCCGGTCAGGCAACTGGAAACACCATATATTTT; CDR3 protein: CASSFVGPGQATGNTIYF
J gene: TRBJ1-1; V gene: TRBV21-1; D gene: -; clone size: -; CDR3 DNA: TGTGCCAGCCGCGTCAATTGGGGACATTTGAACACTGAAGCTTTCTTT; CDR3 protein: CASRVNWGHLNTEAFF
J gene: TRBJ1-6; V gene: TRBV19; D gene: TRBD1; clone size: -; CDR3 DNA: TGTGCCAGTAGTACTCAACAGGGGCTCTATTCACCCCTCCACTTT; CDR3 protein: CASSTQQGLYSPLHF
J gene: TRBJ1-2; V gene: TRBV5-4; D gene: -; clone size: -; CDR3 DNA: TGTGCCAGCCGACACCAATCTAACTATGGCTACACCTTC; CDR3 protein: CASRHQSNYGYTF
J gene: TRBJ2-1; V gene: TRBV4-2; D gene: TRBD2; clone size: -; CDR3 DNA: TGTGCCAGCAGCCAAGATGGCCTAGCGGGAGAGCATAGCGAGCAGTTCTTC; CDR3 protein: CASSQDGLAGEHSEQFF
J gene: TRBJ2-2; V gene: TRBV20-1; D gene: -; clone size: few; CDR3 DNA: TGCAGTGCTCCCGGCGCCGGGGAGCTGTTTTTT; CDR3 protein: CSAPGAGELFF
J gene: TRBJ2-1; V gene: TRBV10-3; D gene: -; clone size: -; CDR3 DNA: TGTGCCATCACCCCGACCGGCGGAACCTACAATGAGCAGTTCTTC; CDR3 protein: CAITPTGGTYNEQFF
J gene: TRBJ2-3; V gene: TRBV11-2; D gene: TRBD2; clone size: -; CDR3 DNA: TGTGCCAGCAGCTTAGAAAAAGCGGGAGTCGGCACAGATACGCAGTATTTT; CDR3 protein: CASSLEKAGVGTDTQYF
J gene: TRBJ1-1; V gene: TRBV5-5; D gene: -; clone size: -; CDR3 DNA: TGTGCCAGCAGCTTGGGGGACACTGAAGCTTTCTTT; CDR3 protein: CASSLGDTEAFF
J gene: TRBJ2-1; V gene: TRBV9; D gene: -; clone size: -; CDR3 DNA: TGTGCCAGCAGTGCGGCGGGGAGCTCCTACAATGAGCAGTTCTTC; CDR3 protein: CASSAAGSSYNEQFF
J gene: TRBJ2-4; V gene: TRBV11-2; D gene: TRBD2; clone size: -; CDR3 DNA: TGTGCCAGCAGTCTGGGACTAGCGGAGAGGGAAAACATTCAGTACTTC; CDR3 protein: CASSLGLAERENIQYF
J gene: TRBJ2-7; V gene: TRBV11-2; D gene: TRBD1; clone size: -; CDR3 DNA: TGTGCCAGCAGCTCATGGCCGGGACAGGGATTCTCCGAGCAGTACTTC; CDR3 protein: CASSSWPGQGFSEQYF
J gene: TRBJ1-1; V gene: TRBV5-6; D gene: -; clone size: few; CDR3 DNA: TGTGCCAGCAGCTTGAGGTACACTGAAGCTTTCTTT; CDR3 protein: CASSLRYTEAFF
J gene: TRBJ2-1; V gene: TRBV7-3; D gene: TRBD2; clone size: -; CDR3 DNA: TGTGCCAGCACCCCGACCCTTAGCGGGGGGGCGAATGAGCAGTTCTTC; CDR3 protein: CASTPTLSGGANEQFF
J gene: TRBJ2-7; V gene: TRBV5-6; D gene: -; clone size: -; CDR3 DNA: TGTGCCAGCAGCTCGACCGTTTACGAGCAGTACTTC; CDR3 protein: CASSSTVYEQYF
J gene: TRBJ2-5; V gene: TRBV7-3; D gene: -; clone size: -; CDR3 DNA: TGTGCCAGCAGCCGAACAGGGTCCCAAGAGACCCAGTACTTC; CDR3 protein: CASSRTGSQETQYF
J gene: TRBJ1-4; V gene: TRBV12-5; D gene: TRBD1; clone size: -; CDR3 DNA: TGTGCTAGTGGTTTATCGGGACAGGGGGCAACTAATGAAAAACTGTTTTTT; CDR3 protein: CASGLSGQGATNEKLFF
J gene: TRBJ2-1; V gene: TRBV6-4; D gene: -; clone size: -; CDR3 DNA: TGTGCCAGCAGTGACGGGTATAGCTCCTACAATGAGCAGTTCTTC; CDR3 protein: CASSDGYSSYNEQFF
J gene: TRBJ2-2; V gene: TRBV7-6; D gene: -; clone size: -; CDR3 DNA: TGTGCCAGCAGCTTAGCCCGGGATGACCTGAACACCGGGGAGCTGTTTTTT; CDR3 protein: CASSLARDDLNTGELFF
J gene: TRBJ2-3; V gene: TRBV27; D gene: -; clone size: -; CDR3 DNA: TGTGCCAGCAGTCCCCTAGGCCAGGTTGCGCTCGTGCAGTATTTT; CDR3 protein: CASSPLGQVALVQYF
J gene: TRBJ2-1; V gene: TRBV6-1; D gene: TRBD2; clone size: -; CDR3 DNA: TGTGCCAGCAGCCTAGCGGGCAATGAGCAGTTCTTC; CDR3 protein: CASSLAGNEQFF
J gene: TRBJ2-7; V gene: TRBV7-7; D gene: -; clone size: -; CDR3 DNA: TGTGCCAGCAGCTTGAGCCCAGGGTCCCCCTACGAGCAGTACTTC; CDR3 protein: CASSLSPGSPYEQYF
J gene: TRBJ2-5; V gene: TRBV5-1; D gene: TRBD1; clone size: -; CDR3 DNA: TGCGCCAGCAGCTTGGAGGGGACAGAAGAGACCCAGTACTTC; CDR3 protein: CASSLEGTEETQYF
J gene: TRBJ1-1; V gene: TRBV7-8; D gene: -; clone size: once; CDR3 DNA: TGTGCCAGCAGGACTCCGGGGGGCGAAGCTTTCTTT; CDR3 protein: CASRTPGGEAFF
J gene: TRBJ1-2; V gene: TRBV4-1; D gene: TRBD1; clone size: -; CDR3 DNA: TGCGCCAGCAGTTTACAGGGACAGGCCTATGGCTACACCTTC; CDR3 protein: CASSLQGQAYGYTF
J gene: TRBJ2-7; V gene: TRBV30; D gene: TRBD1; clone size: -; CDR3 DNA: TGTGCCTGGAGTAGACAGGGAAATTACGAGCAGTACTTC; CDR3 protein: CAWSRQGNYEQYF
J gene: TRBJ2-1; V gene: TRBV21-1; D gene: -; clone size: -; CDR3 DNA: TGTGCCAGCAGCGAGACAGGGAGCTCCTACAATGAGCAGTTCTTC; CDR3 protein: CASSETGSSYNEQFF